The T cell receptor beta chain described here comes from a study of T cell clonality in common variable immunodeficiency. The data were produced by immunoSEQ multiplex PCR, yet TCRdb's version contains in-frame clones alone and is incomplete. The repertoire consists of approximately 30,000 clones, none detected only once. CVID subjects were neither ill nor on immunomodulatory or immunosuppressive medication at sampling. This clone is medium-sized by share. Antigen: not known. The DNA ends 3 residues before the CDR3 does, and the rest of the CDR3 is filled in from the germline J gene. General study results and limits: Reportedly, TCR beta sequences from common variable immunodeficiency showed fewer deletions and N-nucleotide insertions. CVID subjects shared fewer TCRbeta clones than healthy controls did.

CDR1 SGHNT and CDR2 YENEEA come from the germline V gene. V lost 5 bases to trimming and J lost 2 bases; unmatched junction nucleotides: 4. The CDR3 has 15 residues. Input material: peripheral blood mononuclear cells. The V and J genes are TRBV11-3 and TRBJ2-3; 10 positions match TRBD1. This sequence originates from a human donor with common variable immunodeficiency. The CDR3 sequence: CASSPTGGFTDTQYF. CDR3 DNA (partial): TGTGCCAGCAGCCCGACAGGGGGCTTCACAGATACG.